The rows below give T cell receptor beta chains drawn from one sample of a study of patients and donors after allogeneic stem cell transplantation. TCRdb re-called the RT-PCR reads through MiXCR, storing one row per CDR3 protein. The table has about a million distinct CDR3 sequences, roughly 18% seen once. The specimen was blood, either unsorted or a sorted T cell fraction (not recorded which). The receptors were sampled from a human donor who was either an allogeneic HSCT recipient or a stem cell or donor lymphocyte infusion donor (not recorded which). It is not recorded whose cells these are; they may come from a transplant donor. CDR3s include the opening cysteine and the closing phenylalanine or tryptophan. A D gene is named only where the DNA matches it firmly. Expanded clones get a size class; other rows say once, few or many, or leave the size out.

length | size | J | D | V | CDR3 | DNA
17 | few | TRBJ1-6 | - | TRBV20-1 | CSASLGGGPTNNSPLHF | TGCAGTGCCTCCCTGGGGGGGGGGCCTACGAATAATTCACCCCTCCACTTT
14 | - | TRBJ2-2 | - | TRBV12-3/TRBV12-4 | CASSTTGFTGELFF | TGTGCCAGCAGTACAACAGGGTTTACCGGGGAGCTGTTTTTT
15 | few | TRBJ1-1 | - | TRBV12-3/TRBV12-4 | CASSLGDRRGTEAFF | TGTGCCAGCAGTTTAGGGGACCGCCGGGGCACTGAAGCTTTCTTT
17 | - | TRBJ2-1 | TRBD2 | TRBV5-6 | CASSLEGLGFFYNEQFF | TGTGCCAGCAGCTTGGAGGGACTAGGATTTTTTTACAATGAGCAGTTCTTC
17 | - | TRBJ2-2 | - | TRBV5-1 | CASSLTMETTNTGELFF | TGCGCCAGCAGCTTGACGATGGAAACCACGAACACCGGGGAGCTGTTTTTT
13 | many | TRBJ2-2 | - | TRBV12-3/TRBV12-4 | CASSPQGSGELFF | TGTGCCAGCAGCCCTCAGGGGTCCGGGGAGCTGTTTTTT
17 | many | TRBJ2-3 | - | TRBV12-3/TRBV12-4 | CASSPLTGETSTDTQYF | TGTGCCAGCAGTCCCTTGACGGGGGAAACTAGCACAGATACGCAGTATTTT
17 | few | TRBJ2-5 | TRBD2 | TRBV11-1 | CASSVSLAGGFQETQYF | TGTGCCAGCAGCGTCTCACTAGCGGGAGGGTTTCAAGAGACCCAGTACTTC
14 | many | TRBJ2-7 | TRBD1 | TRBV5-1 | CASSLRDRDPEQYF | TGCGCCAGCAGCTTGAGGGACAGGGACCCCGAGCAGTACTTC
13 | - | TRBJ2-2 | - | TRBV11-2 | CASSLGLGGELFF | TGTGCCAGCAGCTTAGGTCTGGGCGGGGAGCTGTTTTTT
18 | few | TRBJ2-2 | TRBD2 | TRBV12-3/TRBV12-4 | CASTLGGLAASNTGELFF | TGTGCCAGCACCCTCGGGGGACTAGCGGCTTCGAACACCGGGGAGCTGTTTTTT
13 | - | TRBJ2-2 | - | TRBV12-3/TRBV12-4 | CASSKRGTGELFF | TGTGCCAGCAGCAAACGGGGAACCGGGGAGCTGTTTTTT
14 | - | TRBJ1-3 | TRBD1 | TRBV12-3/TRBV12-4 | CASSETGAGNTIYF | TGTGCCAGCAGTGAGACAGGGGCTGGAAACACCATATATTTT
15 | few | TRBJ2-1 | - | TRBV6-2/TRBV6-3 | CASSSAFDSYNEQFF | TGTGCCAGCAGTTCCGCCTTTGACTCCTACAATGAGCAGTTCTTC
14 | - | TRBJ1-1 | - | TRBV9 | CASSPQPVNTEAFF | TGTGCCAGCAGCCCCCAGCCGGTGAACACTGAAGCTTTCTTT
15 | - | TRBJ1-6 | TRBD1 | TRBV6-1 | CASSRGQARNSPLHF | TGTGCCAGCAGCCGCGGACAGGCGCGGAATTCACCCCTCCACTTT
18 | - | TRBJ2-3 | TRBD1 | TRBV20-1 | CSAPRRDRGLLVPDTQYF | TGCAGTGCTCCGAGGAGGGACAGGGGATTATTGGTGCCAGATACGCAGTATTTT
13 | few | TRBJ2-3 | - | TRBV5-1 | CASSLDWSDTQYF | TGCGCCAGCAGCTTGGATTGGTCAGATACGCAGTATTTT
15 | few | TRBJ1-3 | - | TRBV5-6 | CASSFGQLSGNTIYF | TGTGCCAGCAGCTTCGGACAGCTCTCTGGAAACACCATATATTTT
16 | - | TRBJ2-2 | - | TRBV11-2 | CASSSWQGTNTGELFF | TGTGCCAGCAGCTCATGGCAGGGCACGAACACCGGGGAGCTGTTTTTT
16 | - | TRBJ2-2 | TRBD1 | TRBV24-1 | CATSDEQGNGSGELFF | TGTGCCACCAGTGATGAACAGGGGAACGGTTCCGGGGAGCTGTTTTTT